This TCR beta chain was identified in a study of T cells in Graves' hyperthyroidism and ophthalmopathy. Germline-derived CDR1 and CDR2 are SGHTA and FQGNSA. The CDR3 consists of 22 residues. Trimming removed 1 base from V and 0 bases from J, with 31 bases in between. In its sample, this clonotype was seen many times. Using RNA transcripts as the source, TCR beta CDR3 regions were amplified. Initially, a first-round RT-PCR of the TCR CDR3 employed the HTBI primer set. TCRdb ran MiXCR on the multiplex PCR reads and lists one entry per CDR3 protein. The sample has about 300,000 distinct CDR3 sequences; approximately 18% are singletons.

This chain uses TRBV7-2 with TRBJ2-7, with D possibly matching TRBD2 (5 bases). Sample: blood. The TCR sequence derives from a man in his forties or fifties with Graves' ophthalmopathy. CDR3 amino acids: CASSLVCAAPRSQAVPSYEQYF. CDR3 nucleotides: TGTGCCAGCAGCTTAGTGTGTGCGGCCCCAAGATCCCAAGCGGTTCCCTCCTACGAGCAGTACTTC. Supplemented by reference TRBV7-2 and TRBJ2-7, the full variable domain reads GAGVSQSPSNKVTEKGKDVELRCDPISGHTALYWYRQSLGQGLEFLIYFQGNSAPDKSGLPSDRFSAERTGGSVSTLTIQRTQQEDSAVYLCASSLVCAAPRSQAVPSYEQYFGPGTRLTVT.